This T cell receptor beta chain was sequenced for a study of cytomegalovirus exposure and HLA in healthy donors. This clone was counted a single time. The study ran its PCR with 60 Vbeta and 13 Jbeta primers. Data came from immunoSEQ multiplex PCR; TCRdb stores just in-frame clones and leaves some out. The sample lists about 34,000 clones; approximately 79% were seen once. This clonotype originated in a woman younger than 30 in good health and CMV-seropositive. The sample taken for sequencing was PBMCs.

CDR3 amino acids: CASSVVGGGYGYTF. The DNA of the CDR3 is TGTGCCAGCAGCGTAGTAGGAGGTGGCTATGGCTACACCTTC. The gene calls are TRBV9 and TRBJ1-2; D unclear. Germline CDR1 is SGDLS and CDR2 is YYNGEE. The CDR3 totals 14 residues. V lost 0 bases to trimming and J lost 4 bases, with 10 bases between them.